This TCR beta chain was identified during a study of CD4 T cell repertoires in COVID-19. Study-level background: Other coronavirus spike proteins restimulated relabeled CFSE-low cells expanded with IL-2 for approximately 9 days.

The method was immunoSEQ multiplex PCR; TCRdb's version includes in-frame clones alone and lacks a portion of them. The data hold 65,000 to 95,000 clones, with 80% to 90% observed a single time. Germline CDR1 SGHNT, CDR2 YYREEE (reference sequence). The length of the CDR3 is 13 residues. Trimming pared 4 bases from V and 7 bases from J, leaving 14 bases between. The TCR comes from a human donor who had COVID-19. The V call is TRBV5-4, the J call TRBJ2-5; D is perhaps TRBD2 (5 bases). Sample: CD4+ T cells from peripheral blood, taken after recovery from COVID-19. CDR3 DNA: TGTGCCAGCAGCGCGGAGGAACCCGGGACCCAGTACTTC. Its protein product is CASSAEEPGTQYF.